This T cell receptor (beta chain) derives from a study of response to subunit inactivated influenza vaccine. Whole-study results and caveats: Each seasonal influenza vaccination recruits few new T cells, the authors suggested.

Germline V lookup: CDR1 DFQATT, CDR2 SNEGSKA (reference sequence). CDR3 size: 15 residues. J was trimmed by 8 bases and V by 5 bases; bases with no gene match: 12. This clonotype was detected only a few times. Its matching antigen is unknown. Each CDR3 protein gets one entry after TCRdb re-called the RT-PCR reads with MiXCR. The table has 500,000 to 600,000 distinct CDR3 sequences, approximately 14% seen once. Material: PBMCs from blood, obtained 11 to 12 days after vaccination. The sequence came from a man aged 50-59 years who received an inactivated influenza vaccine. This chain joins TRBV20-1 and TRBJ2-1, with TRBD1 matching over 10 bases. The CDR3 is CSAATGGVLQHEQFF. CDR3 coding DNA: TGCAGTGCTGCGACAGGGGGCGTGTTACAACATGAGCAGTTCTTC.